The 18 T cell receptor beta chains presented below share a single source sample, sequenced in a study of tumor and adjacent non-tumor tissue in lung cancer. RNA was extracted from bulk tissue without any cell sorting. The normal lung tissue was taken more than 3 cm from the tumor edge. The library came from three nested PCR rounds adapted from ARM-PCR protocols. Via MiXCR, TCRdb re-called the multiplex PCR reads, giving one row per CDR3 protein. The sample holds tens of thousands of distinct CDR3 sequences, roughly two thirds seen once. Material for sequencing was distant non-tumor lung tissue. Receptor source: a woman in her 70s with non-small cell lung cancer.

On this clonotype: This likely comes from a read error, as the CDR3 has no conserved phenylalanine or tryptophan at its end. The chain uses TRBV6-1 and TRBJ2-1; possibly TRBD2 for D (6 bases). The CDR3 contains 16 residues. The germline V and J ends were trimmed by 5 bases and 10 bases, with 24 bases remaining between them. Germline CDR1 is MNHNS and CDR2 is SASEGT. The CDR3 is CASSCRPAEGSGEQFL. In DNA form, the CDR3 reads TGTGCCAGCAGTTGCAGACCGGCGGAGGGATCAGGGGAGCAGTTCCTC.

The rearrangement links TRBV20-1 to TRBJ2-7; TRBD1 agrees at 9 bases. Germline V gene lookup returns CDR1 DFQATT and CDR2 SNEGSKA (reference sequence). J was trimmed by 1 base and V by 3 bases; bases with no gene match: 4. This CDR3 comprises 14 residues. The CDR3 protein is CSASDRGESYEQYF. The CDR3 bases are TGCAGTGCTAGCGACAGGGGGGAATCCTACGAGCAGTACTTC.

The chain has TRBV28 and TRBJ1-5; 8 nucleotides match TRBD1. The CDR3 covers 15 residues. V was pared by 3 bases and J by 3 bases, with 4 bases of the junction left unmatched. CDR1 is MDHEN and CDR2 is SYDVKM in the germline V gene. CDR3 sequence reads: CASSFRQGANQPQHF. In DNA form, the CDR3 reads TGTGCCAGCAGTTTCCGGCAGGGGGCCAATCAGCCCCAGCATTTT.

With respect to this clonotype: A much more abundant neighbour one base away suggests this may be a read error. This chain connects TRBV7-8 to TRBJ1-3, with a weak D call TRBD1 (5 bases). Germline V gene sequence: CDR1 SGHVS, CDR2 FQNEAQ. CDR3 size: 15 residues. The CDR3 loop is CDSSLGTQDGNTIYF. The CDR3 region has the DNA TGTGACAGCAGCTTGGGGACTCAAGATGGAAACACCATATATTTT.

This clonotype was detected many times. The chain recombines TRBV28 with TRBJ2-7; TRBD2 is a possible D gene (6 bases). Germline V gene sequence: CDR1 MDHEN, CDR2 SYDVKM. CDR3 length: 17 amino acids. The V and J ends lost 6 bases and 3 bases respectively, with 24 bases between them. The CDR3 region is CASRKEASAGKFYEQYF. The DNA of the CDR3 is TGTGCCAGCAGGAAAGAGGCTTCGGCGGGAAAATTCTACGAGCAGTACTTC.

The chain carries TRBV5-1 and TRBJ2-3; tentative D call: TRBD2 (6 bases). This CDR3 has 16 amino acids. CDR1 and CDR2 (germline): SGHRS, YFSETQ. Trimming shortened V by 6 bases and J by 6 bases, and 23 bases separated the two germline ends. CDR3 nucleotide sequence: TGCGCCAGCACCTTTCCGGACGGGAGTAGGGGTGATACGCAGTATTTT. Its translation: CASTFPDGSRGDTQYF.

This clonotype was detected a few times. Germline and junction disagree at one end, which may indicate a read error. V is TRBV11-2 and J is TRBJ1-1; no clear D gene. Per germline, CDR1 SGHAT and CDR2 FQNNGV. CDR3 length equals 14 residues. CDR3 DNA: TGTGCCGGCAGCTTTGGCGGCATGAACACTGAAGCCTTCTTT. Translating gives CAGSFGGMNTEAFF.

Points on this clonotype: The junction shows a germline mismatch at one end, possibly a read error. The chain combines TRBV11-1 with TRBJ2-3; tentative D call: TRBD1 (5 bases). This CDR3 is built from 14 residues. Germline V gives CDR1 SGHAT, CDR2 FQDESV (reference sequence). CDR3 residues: CASSLVQGFYTLYF. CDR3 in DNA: TGTGCCAGCAGCTTAGTCCAGGGATTTTATACGCTGTATTTT.

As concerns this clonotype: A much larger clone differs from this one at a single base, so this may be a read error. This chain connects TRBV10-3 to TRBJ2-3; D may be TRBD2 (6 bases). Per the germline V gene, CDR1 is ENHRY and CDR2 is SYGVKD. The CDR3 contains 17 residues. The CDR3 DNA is TGTGTCATCAGCCCCGGAGGAGCGGGTCCTTCCACAGATACGCAGTATTTT. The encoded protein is CVISPGGAGPSTDTQYF.

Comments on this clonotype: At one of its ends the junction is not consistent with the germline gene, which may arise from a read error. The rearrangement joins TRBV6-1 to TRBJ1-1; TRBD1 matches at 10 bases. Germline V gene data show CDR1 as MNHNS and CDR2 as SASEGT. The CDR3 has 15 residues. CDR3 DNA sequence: TGCGCCAGCAGACAGACAGGGGGCCCGGACACTGGAGCTTTCTTT. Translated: CASRQTGGPDTGAFF.

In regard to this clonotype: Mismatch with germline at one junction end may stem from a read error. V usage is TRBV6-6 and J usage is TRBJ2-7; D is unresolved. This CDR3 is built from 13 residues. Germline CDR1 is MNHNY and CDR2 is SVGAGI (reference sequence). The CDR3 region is CTSTTGVAYEQYF. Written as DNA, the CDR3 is TGTACCAGCACCACTGGGGTGGCCTACGAGCAGTACTTC.

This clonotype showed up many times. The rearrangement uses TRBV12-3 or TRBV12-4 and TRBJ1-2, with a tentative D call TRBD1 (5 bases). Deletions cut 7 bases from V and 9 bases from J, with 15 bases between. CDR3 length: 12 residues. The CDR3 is CASIRQGSSYTF. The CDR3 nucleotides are TGTGCCAGCATAAGGCAGGGCTCTAGCTACACCTTC.

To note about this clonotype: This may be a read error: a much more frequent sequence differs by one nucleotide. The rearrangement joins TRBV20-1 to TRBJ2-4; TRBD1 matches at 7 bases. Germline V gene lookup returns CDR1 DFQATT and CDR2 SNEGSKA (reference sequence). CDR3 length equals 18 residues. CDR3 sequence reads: CSTRDESGTAIAKNIQYF. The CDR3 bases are TGCAGTACTAGAGATGAGTCAGGGACAGCTATAGCCAAAAACATTCAGTACTTC.

The CDR3 is CASNVASHRGQYF. For the CDR3, the DNA is TGTGCCAGCAACGTGGCGTCCCACAGGGGTCAGTACTTC. The V gene is TRBV5-5, the J gene TRBJ2-7, with TRBD1 matching over 7 bases. The CDR3 has 13 amino acids. The V and J ends lost 6 bases and 10 bases, in that order; junction bases with no gene match: 13. In germline, CDR1 is SGHKS, CDR2 YYEKEE (reference sequence).

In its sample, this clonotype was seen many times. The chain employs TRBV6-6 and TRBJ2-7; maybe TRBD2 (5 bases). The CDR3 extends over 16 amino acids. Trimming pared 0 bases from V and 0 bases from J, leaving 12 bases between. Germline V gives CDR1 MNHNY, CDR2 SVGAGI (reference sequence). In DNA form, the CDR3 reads TGTGCCAGCAGTTACTCTCCTAGCAGGAGCTCCTACGAGCAGTACTTC. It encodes CASSYSPSRSSYEQYF.

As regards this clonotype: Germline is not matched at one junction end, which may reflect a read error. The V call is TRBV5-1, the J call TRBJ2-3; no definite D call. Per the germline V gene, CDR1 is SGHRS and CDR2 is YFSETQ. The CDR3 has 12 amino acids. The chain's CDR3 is CASSRATDMQYF. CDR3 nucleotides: TGCGCCAGCAGTCGGGCTACAGATATGCAGTATTTT.

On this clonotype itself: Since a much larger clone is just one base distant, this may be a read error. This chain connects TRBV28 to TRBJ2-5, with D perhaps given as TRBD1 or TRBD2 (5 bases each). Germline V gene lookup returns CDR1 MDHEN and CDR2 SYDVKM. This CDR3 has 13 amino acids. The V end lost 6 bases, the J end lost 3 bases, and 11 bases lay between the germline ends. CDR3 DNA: TGTGCCAGCAGCTCTGTGGGGGAAGAGACCCAGTACTTC. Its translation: CASSSVGEETQYF.

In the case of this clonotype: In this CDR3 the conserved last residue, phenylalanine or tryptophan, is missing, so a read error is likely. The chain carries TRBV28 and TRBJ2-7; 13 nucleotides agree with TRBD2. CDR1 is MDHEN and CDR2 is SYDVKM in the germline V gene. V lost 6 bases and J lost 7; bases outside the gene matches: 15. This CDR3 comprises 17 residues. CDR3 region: CASSIIGTSGNSYEQYL. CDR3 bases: TGTGCCAGCAGCATCATCGGGACTAGCGGGAACTCATATGAGCAGTACTTG.